This paragraph covers one TCR beta chain sequence. The data stem from a study of blood T cell repertoires in COVID-19. The wider study: Researchers got acute and convalescent COVID-19 samples from the United States, Italy and Spain.

This CDR3 has 13 residues. CDR1 SGHAT and CDR2 FQNNGV come from the germline V gene. V dropped 6 bases and J dropped 7 bases, with 15 bases sitting between them. Per the study methods: Using reference gene primer amplification, nucleated cell counts were estimated. Sequencing was performed with immunoSEQ multiplex PCR; in TCRdb, only in-frame clones are kept and a portion is missing. For V, J and clone size, that table is used; D and trimming come from the DNA. The sample yields roughly 220,000 clones, roughly 84% seen once. Sequencing was carried out using peripheral blood. This TCR was recovered from an older woman with acute or convalescent COVID-19. The rearrangement links TRBV11-2 to TRBJ1-2; the D gene is possibly TRBD1 (5 bases). The CDR3 sequence is CASRGRQASGYTF. The CDR3 DNA reads as TGTGCCAGCAGGGGGCGGCAAGCCTCTGGCTACACCTTC.